This T cell receptor (beta chain) came from a study of T cell changes during pregnancy in multiple sclerosis. TCRdb keeps only in-frame clones here, not all; method: immunoSEQ multiplex PCR. The table includes 90,000 to 120,000 clones, around 90% detected once. Per the germline V gene, CDR1 is SNHLY and CDR2 is FYNNEI. CDR3 size: 14 residues. The ends were cut back, 6 bases at V and 0 bases at J, with 11 bases in the middle. The V gene is TRBV2, the J gene TRBJ1-1; the D is unclear. The sample in question was peripheral blood, obtained in the third trimester of pregnancy. The receptor was isolated from a female donor in good health, enrolled as a control in a pregnancy study. The CDR3 spells CASSLTELNTEAFF. The CDR3 DNA follows: TGTGCCAGCAGCCTCACCGAGCTGAACACTGAAGCTTTCTTT.